The next 8 T cell receptor beta chains were all read from a single sample in a study of CD8 T cells in ankylosing spondylitis. Antigens of these TCRs are unknown. MiXCR, applied by TCRdb to the 5' RACE reads, yields one record per CDR3 protein. Of fewer than 550,000 distinct CDR3 sequences in the sample, under 5.5% were seen once. Overall study findings and caveats: Roughly eight highly homologous variants made up a TCR beta motif that seemed to typify ankylosing spondylitis blood.

The sequenced material came from blood, either unsorted or a sorted T cell fraction (not recorded which). The receptors here all came from a male donor with ankylosing spondylitis.

This clonotype was seen many times. The chain recombines TRBV4-1 with TRBJ2-1; D gene ambiguous. The V gene's germline CDR1 is MGHRA and CDR2 YSYEKL. The CDR3 length is 17 residues. Trimming cost V 5 bases and J 0 bases, with 17 bases left between them. For the CDR3, the DNA is TGCGCCAGCAGCTCCACCCCGGGCCCTAGCTCCTACAATGAGCAGTTCTTC. Residues: CASSSTPGPSSYNEQFF.

This clonotype was counted at least ten times. This chain joins TRBV4-1 and TRBJ2-7; 7 bases are shared with TRBD2. V lost 2 bases and J lost 4; bases outside the gene matches: 5. CDR3 size: 14 residues. Per the germline V gene, CDR1 is MGHRA and CDR2 is YSYEKL. The CDR3 spells CASSQLVGGYEQYF. The CDR3 DNA follows: TGCGCCAGCAGCCAATTGGTGGGGGGGTACGAGCAGTACTTC.

This clonotype was seen ten or more times. This sequence joins TRBV5-1 and TRBJ1-2; TRBD1 is a possible D gene (5 bases). The length of the CDR3 is 14 residues. Germline values: CDR1 SGHRS, CDR2 YFSETQ. V lost 3 bases to trimming and J lost 8 bases, with 17 bases between them. CDR3 loop: CASSSLGTSEGYTF. The CDR3 DNA reads TGCGCCAGCAGCTCCCTCGGGACCTCGGAAGGCTACACCTTC.

This clonotype came up many times. The CDR3 region is CASSHPGSYYGYTF. The CDR3 nucleotides read TGCGCCAGCAGCCATCCGGGATCTTACTATGGCTACACCTTC. This chain joins TRBV4-3 and TRBJ1-2; D ambiguous. Trimming stripped 3 bases from V and 3 bases from J, with 11 bases between. The germline gives CDR1 LGHNA, CDR2 YSLEER. The length of the CDR3 is 14 residues.

This clonotype was recorded a few times. The V gene is TRBV4-1, the J gene TRBJ1-4; a possible D gene is TRBD1 (5 bases). Germline V gene lookup returns CDR1 MGHRA and CDR2 YSYEKL. With 4 bases removed from V and 6 bases from J, the gap between germline ends came to 18 bases. This CDR3 is built from 16 residues. The CDR3 sequence: CASSPKPRGEDEKLFF. The CDR3 nucleotides are TGCGCCAGCAGCCCCAAACCCCGGGGGGAAGATGAAAAACTGTTTTTT.

This clonotype was seen many times. The chain couples TRBV20-1 to TRBJ2-7; no clear D. This CDR3 contains 12 residues. CDR1 and CDR2 (germline): DFQATT, SNEGSKA (reference sequence). The germline V and J ends were trimmed by 1 base and 1 base, with 5 bases remaining between them. The CDR3 here is CSARGRSYEQYF. The DNA of the CDR3 is TGCAGTGCTAGAGGGCGTTCCTACGAGCAGTACTTC.

This clonotype was picked up many times. The rearrangement joins TRBV6-5 to TRBJ2-3; D possibly uses TRBD1 or TRBD2 (6 bases each). There are 14 residues in the CDR3. V lost 0 bases to trimming and J lost 9 bases, with 13 bases between them. The germline gives CDR1 MNHEY, CDR2 SVGAGI. CDR3 in amino acids: CASSYSYRGGTQYF. The CDR3 DNA is TGTGCCAGCAGTTACTCGTACAGAGGGGGGACGCAGTATTTT.

A few counts support this clonotype. The chain carries TRBV2 and TRBJ2-2; TRBD1 aligns across 9 bases. With 6 bases clipped from V and 4 bases from J, the junction kept 6 bases outside the gene matches. The CDR3 covers 15 residues. Germline CDR1 is SNHLY and CDR2 is FYNNEI. CDR3 protein: CASRTTGGGTGELFF. CDR3 nucleotide sequence: TGTGCCAGCAGGACGACAGGGGGTGGCACCGGGGAGCTGTTTTTT. Together with reference TRBV2 and TRBJ2-2, the CDR3 gives the full variable domain: EPEVTQTPSHQVTQMGQEVILRCVPISNHLYFYWYRQILGQKVEFLVSFYNNEISEKSEIFDDQFSVERPDGSNFTLKIRSTKLEDSAMYFCASRTTGGGTGELFFGEGSRLTVL.